The T cell receptor (beta chain) under discussion was sequenced for a study of OX40 agonist ivuxolimab in advanced cancers. Study-level background: A history of anti-PD-1, anti-PD-L1 or anti-CTLA-4 therapy was acceptable, and over 35% had some.

At baseline, cycle 4 day 1, and cycle 7 day 1, blood was sampled. Sequencing was performed with immunoSEQ multiplex PCR; in TCRdb, only in-frame clones are kept and a portion is missing. The sample gives tens of thousands of clones, roughly 88% of which show up once; 4.8% is in the top ten. The receptor was isolated from an adult with an advanced solid tumor such as melanoma, head and neck, liver or kidney cancer. Sequencing used CD4+ or CD8+ T cells sorted from blood, obtained in a trial of the OX40 agonist ivuxolimab.

CDR3 residues: CASRGDLATGELFF. The CDR3 DNA reads as TGTGCCAGCAGGGGGGACCTGGCCACCGGGGAGCTGTTTTTT. This chain connects TRBV6-5 to TRBJ2-2; D tentatively reads TRBD1 or TRBD2 (5 bases each). V shed 6 bases and J shed 4 bases, with 12 bases lying between them. Germline CDR1 and CDR2: MNHEY and SVGAGI. There are 14 residues in the CDR3.